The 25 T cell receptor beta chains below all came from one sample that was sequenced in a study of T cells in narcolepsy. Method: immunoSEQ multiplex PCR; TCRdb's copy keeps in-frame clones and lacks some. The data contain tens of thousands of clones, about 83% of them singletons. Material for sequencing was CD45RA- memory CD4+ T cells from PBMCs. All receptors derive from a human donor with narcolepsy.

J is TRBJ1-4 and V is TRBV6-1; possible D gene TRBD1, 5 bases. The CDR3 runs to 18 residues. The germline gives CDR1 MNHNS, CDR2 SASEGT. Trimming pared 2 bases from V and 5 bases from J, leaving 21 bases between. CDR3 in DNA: TGTGCCAGCAGTGAACCACCCTCCGGGACCATGAAAAATGAAAAACTGTTTTTT. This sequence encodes CASSEPPSGTMKNEKLFF.

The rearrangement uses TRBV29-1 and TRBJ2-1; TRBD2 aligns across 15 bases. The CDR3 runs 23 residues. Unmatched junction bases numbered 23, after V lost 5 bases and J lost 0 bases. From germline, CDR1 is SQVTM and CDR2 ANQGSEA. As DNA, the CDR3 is TGCAGCGTTTTTTCCGGGACTAGCGGGGGGCGCCGAACCTACTGGAGCTCCTACAATGAGCAGTTCTTC. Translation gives CSVFSGTSGGRRTYWSSYNEQFF.

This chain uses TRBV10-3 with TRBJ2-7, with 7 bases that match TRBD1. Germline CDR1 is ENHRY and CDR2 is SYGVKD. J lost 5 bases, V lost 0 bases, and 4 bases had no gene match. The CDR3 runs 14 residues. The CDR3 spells CAISESGQTHEQYF. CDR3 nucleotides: TGTGCCATCAGTGAGTCGGGACAGACCCACGAGCAGTACTTC.

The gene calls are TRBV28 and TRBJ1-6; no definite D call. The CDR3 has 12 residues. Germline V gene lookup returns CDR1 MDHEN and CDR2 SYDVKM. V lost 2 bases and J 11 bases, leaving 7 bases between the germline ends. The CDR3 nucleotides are TGTGCCAGCAGTTTAGTAGCGCCACCCCTCCACTTT. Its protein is CASSLVAPPLHF. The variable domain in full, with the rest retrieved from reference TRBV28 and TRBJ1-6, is DVKVTQSSRYLVKRTGEKVFLECVQDMDHENMFWYRQDPGLGLRLIYFSYDVKMKEKGDIPEGYSVSREKKERFSLILESASTNQTSMYLCASSLVAPPLHFGNGTRLTVT.

DNA for the CDR3: TGTGCCAGCGGACCTGCCGACAGGGGTACAGATACGCAGTATTTT. Protein sequence: CASGPADRGTDTQYF. The chain has TRBV9 and TRBJ2-3; 8 nucleotides line up with TRBD1. This CDR3 spans 15 amino acids. Trimming took 7 bases from V and 3 from J; bases not matched to a gene: 10. Germline lookup yields CDR1 SGDLS and CDR2 YYNGEE.

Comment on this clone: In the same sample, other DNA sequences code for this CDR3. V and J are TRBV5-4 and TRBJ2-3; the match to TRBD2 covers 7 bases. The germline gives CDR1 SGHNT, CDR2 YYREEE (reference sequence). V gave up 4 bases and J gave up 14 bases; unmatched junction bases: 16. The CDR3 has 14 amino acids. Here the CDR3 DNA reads TGTGCCAGCAGCCCTTCACTGAGCGGGGATGTCATGTATTTT. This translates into CASSPSLSGDVMYF.

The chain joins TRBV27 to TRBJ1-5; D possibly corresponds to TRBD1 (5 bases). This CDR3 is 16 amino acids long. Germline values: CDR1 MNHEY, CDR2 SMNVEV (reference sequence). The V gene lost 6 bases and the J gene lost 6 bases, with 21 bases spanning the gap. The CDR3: CASRRTQTEAGQPQHF. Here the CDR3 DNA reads TGTGCCAGCAGACGGACCCAGACAGAGGCCGGTCAGCCCCAGCATTTT.

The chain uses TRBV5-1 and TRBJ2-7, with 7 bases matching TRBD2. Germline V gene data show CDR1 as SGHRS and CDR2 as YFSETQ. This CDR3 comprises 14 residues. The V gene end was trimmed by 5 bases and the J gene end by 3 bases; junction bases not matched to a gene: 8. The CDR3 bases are TGCGCCAGCAGACCAGCGGGACCCAACTACGAGCAGTACTTC. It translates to CASRPAGPNYEQYF.

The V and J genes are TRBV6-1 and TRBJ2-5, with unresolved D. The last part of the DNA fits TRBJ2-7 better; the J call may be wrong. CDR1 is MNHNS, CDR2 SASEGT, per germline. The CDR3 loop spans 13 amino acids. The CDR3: CASRTGVSYEQYF. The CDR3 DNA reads TGTGCCAGCCGGACCGGCGTCTCCTACGAGCAGTACTTC.

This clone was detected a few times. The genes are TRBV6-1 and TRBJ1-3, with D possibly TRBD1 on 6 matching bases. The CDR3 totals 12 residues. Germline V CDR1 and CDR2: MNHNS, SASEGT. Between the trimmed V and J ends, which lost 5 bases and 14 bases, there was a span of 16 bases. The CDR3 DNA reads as TGTGCCAGCAGTATGGACAGAGGGAAGGTATATTTT. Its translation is CASSMDRGKVYF.

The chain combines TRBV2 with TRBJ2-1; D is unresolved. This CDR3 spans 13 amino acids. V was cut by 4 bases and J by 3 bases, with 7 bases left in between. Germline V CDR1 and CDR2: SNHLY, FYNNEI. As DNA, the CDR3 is TGTGCCAGCAGTGTAGACGGCTACAATGAGCAGTTCTTC. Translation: CASSVDGYNEQFF.

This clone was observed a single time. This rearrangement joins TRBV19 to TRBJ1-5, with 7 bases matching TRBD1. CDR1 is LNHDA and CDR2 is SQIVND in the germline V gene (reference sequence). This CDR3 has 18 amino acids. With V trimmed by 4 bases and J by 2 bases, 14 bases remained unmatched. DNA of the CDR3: TGTGCCAGTAGTACACGGGGACAGCCCTTTACGGGCAATCAGCCCCAGCATTTT. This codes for CASSTRGQPFTGNQPQHF.

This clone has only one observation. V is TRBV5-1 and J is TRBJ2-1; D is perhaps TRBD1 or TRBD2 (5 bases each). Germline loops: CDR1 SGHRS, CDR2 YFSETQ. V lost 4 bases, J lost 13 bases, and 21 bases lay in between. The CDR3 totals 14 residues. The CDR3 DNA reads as TGCGCCAGCAGCCTATCCGGGACCCCCTTGGAACAGTTCTTC. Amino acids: CASSLSGTPLEQFF.

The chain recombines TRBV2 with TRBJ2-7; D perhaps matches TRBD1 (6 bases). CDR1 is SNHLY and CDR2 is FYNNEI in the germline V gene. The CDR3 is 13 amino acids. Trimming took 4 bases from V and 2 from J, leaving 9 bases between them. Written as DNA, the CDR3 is TGTGCCAGCAGTGCAACAGGGACCTACGAGCAGTACTTC. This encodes CASSATGTYEQYF.

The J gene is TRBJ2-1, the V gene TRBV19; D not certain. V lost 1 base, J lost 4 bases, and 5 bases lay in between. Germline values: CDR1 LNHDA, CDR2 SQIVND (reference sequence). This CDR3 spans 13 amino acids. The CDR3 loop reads CASSIGPYNEQFF. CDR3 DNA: TGTGCCAGTAGTATAGGTCCTTACAATGAGCAGTTCTTC.

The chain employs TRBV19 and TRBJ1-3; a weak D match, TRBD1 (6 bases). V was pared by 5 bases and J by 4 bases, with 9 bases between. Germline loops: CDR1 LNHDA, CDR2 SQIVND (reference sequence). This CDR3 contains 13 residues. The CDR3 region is CASSGTTGNTIYF. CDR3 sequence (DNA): TGTGCCAGTAGTGGGACAACGGGAAACACCATATATTTT.

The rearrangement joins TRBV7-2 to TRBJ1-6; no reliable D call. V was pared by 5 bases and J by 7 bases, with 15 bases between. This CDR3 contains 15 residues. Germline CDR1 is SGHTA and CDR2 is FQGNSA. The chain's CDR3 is CASSLEGGTNSPLHF. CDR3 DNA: TGTGCCAGCAGCCTGGAGGGTGGCACCAATTCACCCCTCCACTTT.

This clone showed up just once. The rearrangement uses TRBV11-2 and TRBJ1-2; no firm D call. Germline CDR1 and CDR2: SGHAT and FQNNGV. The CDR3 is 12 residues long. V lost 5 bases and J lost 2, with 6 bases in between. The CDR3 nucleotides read TGTGCCAGCAGCCCGGGGAACTATGGCTACACCTTC. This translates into CASSPGNYGYTF.

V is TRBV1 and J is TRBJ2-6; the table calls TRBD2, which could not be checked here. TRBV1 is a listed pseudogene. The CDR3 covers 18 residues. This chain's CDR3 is CTSSGTSLCTSRANVLTF. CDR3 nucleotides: TGCACCAGCAGTGGTACTAGTTTGTGCACAAGTCGGGCCAACGTCCTGACTTTC.

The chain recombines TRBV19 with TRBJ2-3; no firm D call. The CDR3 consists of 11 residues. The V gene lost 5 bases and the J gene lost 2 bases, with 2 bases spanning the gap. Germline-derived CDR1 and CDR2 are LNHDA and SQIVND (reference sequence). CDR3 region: CASSLTDTQYF. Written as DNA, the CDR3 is TGTGCCAGTAGTCTCACAGATACGCAGTATTTT.

Here the CDR3 reads CASSLSGAASPLHF. The CDR3 DNA reads as TGTGCCAGCAGCTTATCAGGGGCAGCCTCACCCCTCCACTTT. The chain employs TRBV11-1 and TRBJ1-6, with D possibly TRBD1 on 6 matching bases. This CDR3 is 14 amino acids long. The germline gives CDR1 SGHAT, CDR2 FQDESV (reference sequence). Trimming cost V 2 bases and J 10 bases, with 12 bases left between them.

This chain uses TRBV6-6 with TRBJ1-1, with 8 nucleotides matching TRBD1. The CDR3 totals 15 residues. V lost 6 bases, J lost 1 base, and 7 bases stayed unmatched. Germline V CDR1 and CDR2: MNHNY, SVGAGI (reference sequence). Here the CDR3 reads CASRGQGSGNTEAFF. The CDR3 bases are TGTGCCAGCAGAGGACAGGGTTCCGGGAACACTGAAGCTTTCTTT.

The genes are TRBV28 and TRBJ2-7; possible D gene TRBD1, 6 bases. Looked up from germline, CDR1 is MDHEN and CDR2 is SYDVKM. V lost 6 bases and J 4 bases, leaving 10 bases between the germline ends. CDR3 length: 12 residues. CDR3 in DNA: TGTGCCAGCAGGCCCACAGGGTACGAGCAGTACTTC. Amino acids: CASRPTGYEQYF.

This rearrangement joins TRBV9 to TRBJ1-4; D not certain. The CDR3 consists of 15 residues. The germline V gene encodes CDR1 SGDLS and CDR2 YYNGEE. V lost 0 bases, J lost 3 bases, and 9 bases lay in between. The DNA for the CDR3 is TGTGCCAGCAGCGTAGGGTGGGGTCCTAATGAAAAACTGTTTTTT. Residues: CASSVGWGPNEKLFF. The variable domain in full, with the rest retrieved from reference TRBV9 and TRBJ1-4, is DSGVTQTPKHLITATGQRVTLRCSPRSGDLSVYWYQQSLDQGLQFLIQYYNGEERAKGNILERFSAQQFPDLHSELNLSSLELGDSALYFCASSVGWGPNEKLFFGSGTQLSVL.

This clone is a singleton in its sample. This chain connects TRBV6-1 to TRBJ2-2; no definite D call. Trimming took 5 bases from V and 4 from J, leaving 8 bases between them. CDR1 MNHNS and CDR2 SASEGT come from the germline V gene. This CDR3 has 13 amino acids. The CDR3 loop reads CASSRTVTGELFF. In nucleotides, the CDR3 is TGTGCCAGCAGTCGAACTGTCACCGGGGAGCTGTTTTTT.